This T cell receptor (beta chain) was identified during a study of blood T cell repertoires in COVID-19. Per the study methods: Estimation of nucleated cell counts relied on the amplification of reference gene primers. Sequencing used immunoSEQ multiplex PCR; TCRdb keeps in-frame clones, though not all of them. V and J calls and clone size are copied from that table; D and trimming were computed from the DNA. The table shows roughly 160,000 clones, with roughly 91% occurring only once. The germline CDR1 and CDR2 sequences are SGHRS and YFSETQ. With V trimmed by 1 base and J by 9 bases, 5 bases remained unmatched. This CDR3 is built from 14 residues. During active infection, Seattle patients enrolled and were then monitored through disease.

The origin of this receptor is a man between 18 and 29 years old with COVID-19, enrolled during active disease. This chain connects TRBV5-1 to TRBJ2-4, with TRBD1 matching over 9 bases. The sample comprised peripheral blood. CDR3 protein: CASSLTGGEGIQYF. The CDR3 region has the DNA TGCGCCAGCAGCTTGACAGGGGGCGAGGGCATTCAGTACTTC.